This TCR beta chain was recovered during a study of blood T cell repertoires in COVID-19. Study-wide background: The United States, Italy and Spain supplied acute and convalescent COVID-19 samples. PBMCs, B-cell-depleted T cells, or T cells were the source of the cDNA or gDNA that made up the material.

Original methodology: Amplification of reference gene primers provided the estimated nucleated cell counts. Sequencing used immunoSEQ multiplex PCR; TCRdb keeps in-frame clones, though not all of them. The DNA was the basis for D and trimming; V, J and clone size are from that table. The table lists 310,000 or so clones, 80% to 95% of them singletons. A word on this clone: Other DNA sequences in the same sample also yield this CDR3.

Seattle enrolled patients during active infection and tracked them longitudinally. CDR1 and CDR2 from the germline V gene are SEHNR and FQNEAQ (reference sequence). The V end lost 4 bases, the J end lost 6 bases, and 9 bases lay between the germline ends. This CDR3 is 12 amino acids long. Material: peripheral blood. The chain joins TRBV7-9 to TRBJ1-2; possibly TRBD1 for D (6 bases). The clonotype originates from a woman in her thirties with COVID-19, enrolled during active disease. Here the CDR3 DNA reads TGTGCCAGCAGCTCGACAGGAGATGGCTACACCTTC. As protein: CASSSTGDGYTF.